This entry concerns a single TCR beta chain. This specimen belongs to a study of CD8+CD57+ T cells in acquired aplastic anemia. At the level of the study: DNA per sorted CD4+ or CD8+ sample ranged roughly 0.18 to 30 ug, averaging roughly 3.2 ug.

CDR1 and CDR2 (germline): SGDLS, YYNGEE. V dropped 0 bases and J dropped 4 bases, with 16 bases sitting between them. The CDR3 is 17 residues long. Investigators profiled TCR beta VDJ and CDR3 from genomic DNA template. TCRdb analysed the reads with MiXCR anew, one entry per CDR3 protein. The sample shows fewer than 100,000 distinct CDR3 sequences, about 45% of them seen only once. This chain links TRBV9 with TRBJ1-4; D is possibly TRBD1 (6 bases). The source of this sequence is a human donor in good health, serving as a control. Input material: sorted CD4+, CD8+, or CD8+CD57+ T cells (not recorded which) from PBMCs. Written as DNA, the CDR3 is TGTGCCAGCAGCGTAGGTTCGGGGGCGCAAATTAATGAAAAACTGTTTTTT. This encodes CASSVGSGAQINEKLFF.